This TCR beta chain was documented in a study of metastatic and nonmetastatic thyroid tumors. Study-level information: For malignant and benign thyroid patients, tumor or nodule tissue and blood were the sources whose repertoires were compared.

The CDR3 contains 15 residues. Germline V CDR1 and CDR2: SGHAT, FQDESV (reference sequence). Trimming cost V 5 bases and J 4 bases; bases outside gene matches: 6. Patients underwent thyroid surgery, and none had received any treatment before it. TCRdb reassembled clones from the PCR reads with MiXCR. The data contain roughly 63,000 clones, roughly 15% of them singletons. The sequence came from a male donor with papillary thyroid cancer or a benign thyroid nodule (not recorded which). Some clones in this sample may be carry-over from other donors' samples. The chain recombines TRBV11-1 with TRBJ2-7, with TRBD1 identical over 12 bases. Sequencing used blood. The CDR3 DNA follows: TGTGCCAGCAGCCCGAGGGACAGGGGGCTGTACGAGCAGTACTTC. Its translation: CASSPRDRGLYEQYF.